What follows are 16 T cell receptor beta chains derived from one specimen sequenced in a study of CD8 T cells in ankylosing spondylitis. These receptors lack a known antigen. In TCRdb, the 5' RACE reads were re-called with MiXCR into one record per CDR3 protein. Of roughly 440,000 distinct CDR3 sequences in the sample, 17% are singletons; the top ten hold approximately 1%. General study results and limits: Among TCR beta sequences, a motif of roughly 8 highly homologous variants appeared characteristic of ankylosing spondylitis blood.

The source material was blood, either unsorted or a sorted T cell fraction (not recorded which). The receptor set was obtained from a male donor with ankylosing spondylitis.

The rearrangement joins TRBV5-1 to TRBJ2-2, with D uncertain. The CDR3 has 15 amino acids. V lost 5 bases to trimming and J lost 1 base, with 12 bases between them. Germline V gene sequence: CDR1 SGHRS, CDR2 YFSETQ. The CDR3 DNA reads as TGCGCCAGCAGTCCTGACGGAATGAACACCGGGGAGCTGTTTTTT. Translating it yields CASSPDGMNTGELFF.

This clonotype was found many times. The chain recombines TRBV25-1 with TRBJ2-5; maybe TRBD2 (6 bases). Trimming removed 3 bases from V and 5 bases from J, with 13 bases in between. The CDR3 runs 14 residues. CDR1 is MGHDK and CDR2 is SYGVNS in the germline V gene. CDR3 sequence reads: CASSDPAGSETQYF. CDR3 coding DNA: TGTGCCAGCAGTGACCCGGCGGGGTCCGAGACCCAGTACTTC.

The rearrangement joins TRBV7-2 to TRBJ1-1; D possibly corresponds to TRBD1 (6 bases). Between the trimmed V and J ends, which lost 2 bases and 13 bases, there was a span of 23 bases. There are 15 residues in the CDR3. Germline CDR1 SGHTA, CDR2 FQGNSA. CDR3 nucleotides: TGTGCCAGCAGCTTAATTGGGAAGGACAGACGAAGTGGTTTCTTT. It yields the protein CASSLIGKDRRSGFF. Using reference TRBV7-2 and TRBJ1-1 for the parts outside the CDR3, the full variable domain is GAGVSQSPSNKVTEKGKDVELRCDPISGHTALYWYRQSLGQGLEFLIYFQGNSAPDKSGLPSDRFSAERTGGSVSTLTIQRTQQEDSAVYLCASSLIGKDRRSGFFGQGTRLTVV.

The chain has TRBV29-1 and TRBJ2-1, with D perhaps TRBD1 or TRBD2 (5 bases each). CDR1 is SQVTM, CDR2 ANQGSEA, per germline. This CDR3 is 16 amino acids long. V shed 6 bases and J shed 2 bases, with 20 bases lying between them. The CDR3 DNA reads TGCAGCGTCGGAGACCCGGGACCACCCACCTACAATGAGCAGTTCTTC. It encodes CSVGDPGPPTYNEQFF.

There are a few counts of this clonotype. The chain has TRBV29-1 and TRBJ1-1; D is possibly TRBD1 (5 bases). The V and J ends lost 7 bases and 4 bases respectively, with 16 bases between them. Germline CDR1 is SQVTM and CDR2 is ANQGSEA. This CDR3 has 13 amino acids. CDR3 DNA sequence: TGCAGCGCCCCAGCCGGGGGAAGCACTGAAGCTTTCTTT. Its translation: CSAPAGGSTEAFF.

The chain combines TRBV29-1 with TRBJ1-1, with D possibly matching TRBD1 (5 bases). Looked up from germline, CDR1 is SQVTM and CDR2 is ANQGSEA. V was cut by 4 bases and J by 6 bases, with 9 bases left in between. There are 11 residues in the CDR3. CDR3 DNA sequence: TGCAGCGTTGCCGCAGGGTCTGAAGCTTTCTTT. Its translation is CSVAAGSEAFF. The variable domain in full, with the rest retrieved from reference TRBV29-1 and TRBJ1-1, is SAVISQKPSRDICQRGTSLTIQCQVDSQVTMMFWYRQQPGQSLTLIATANQGSEATYESGFVIDKFPISRPNLTFSTLTVSNMSPEDSSIYLCSVAAGSEAFFGQGTRLTVV.

This clonotype was counted between two and nine times. V is TRBV5-5 and J is TRBJ2-2, with 7 bases matching TRBD1. Trimming at V came to 5 bases and at J to 4 bases, leaving 11 bases not matched to a gene. Germline loops: CDR1 SGHKS, CDR2 YYEKEE (reference sequence). The CDR3 spans 16 residues. The CDR3 protein is CASRPTLDRPTGELFF. CDR3 bases: TGTGCCAGCAGGCCGACCCTGGACAGGCCCACCGGGGAGCTGTTTTTT.

The chain has TRBV10-3 and TRBJ1-1; TRBD1 matches at 8 bases. V lost 6 bases, J lost 8 bases, and 8 bases stayed unmatched. CDR1 and CDR2 (germline): ENHRY, SYGVKD. This CDR3 has 13 residues. In DNA, the CDR3 is TGTGCCATCAGCCAGGGGGCCGATAGGGAAGCTTTCTTT. This translates into CAISQGADREAFF.

This chain connects TRBV7-2 to TRBJ1-1, with D possibly being TRBD1 (5 bases). The CDR3 has 14 residues. Trimming took off 6 bases at V and 5 bases at J, with 16 bases between the two ends. In germline, CDR1 is SGHTA, CDR2 FQGNSA. CDR3 coding DNA: TGTGCCAGCAGATTATCAGGGCGGAGGACTGAAGCTTTCTTT. It encodes CASRLSGRRTEAFF. The entire variable domain, with the rest obtained from reference TRBV7-2 and TRBJ1-1, is as follows: GAGVSQSPSNKVTEKGKDVELRCDPISGHTALYWYRQSLGQGLEFLIYFQGNSAPDKSGLPSDRFSAERTGGSVSTLTIQRTQQEDSAVYLCASRLSGRRTEAFFGQGTRLTVV.

This clonotype has a handful of counts. The CDR3 DNA follows: TGCGCCAGCAGCTTGGTACAGGGAGGGACAGATACGCAGTATTTT. It is translated as CASSLVQGGTDTQYF. The J gene is TRBJ2-3, the V gene TRBV5-1; tentative D call: TRBD2 (7 bases). Trimming removed 0 bases from V and 3 bases from J, with 11 bases in between. CDR3 length equals 15 residues. CDR1 is SGHRS and CDR2 is YFSETQ in the germline V gene.

This clonotype has just a few counts. The chain employs TRBV10-3 and TRBJ1-1; D call uncertain. V was clipped by 3 bases and J by 0 bases, with 8 bases between them. The germline V gene has CDR1 ENHRY and CDR2 SYGVKD. The CDR3 spans 14 residues. CDR3 DNA: TGTGCCATCAGTGAAGGTAAATTGAACACTGAAGCTTTCTTT. As protein: CAISEGKLNTEAFF.

The chain employs TRBV20-1 and TRBJ1-1; D is undetermined. This CDR3 comprises 13 residues. Trimming stripped 3 bases from V and 0 bases from J, with 8 bases between. CDR1 and CDR2 from the germline V gene are DFQATT and SNEGSKA (reference sequence). The CDR3 sequence: CSASKGMNTEAFF. In DNA, the CDR3 is TGCAGTGCTAGTAAGGGAATGAACACTGAAGCTTTCTTT.

The rearrangement links TRBV12-3 or TRBV12-4 to TRBJ2-1; D not certain. Trimming took off 6 bases at V and 4 bases at J, with 7 bases between the two ends. This CDR3 has 12 residues. The CDR3 DNA reads as TGTGCCAGCAGCTTCAAGTACAATGAGCAGTTCTTC. Translating gives CASSFKYNEQFF.

The chain uses TRBV7-2 and TRBJ2-3; 9 bases match TRBD2. Germline V lookup: CDR1 SGHTA, CDR2 FQGNSA. The V gene end was trimmed by 0 bases and the J gene end by 2 bases; junction bases not matched to a gene: 12. The CDR3 runs 19 residues. CDR3 sequence (DNA): TGTGCCAGCAGCTTAGCTCGTTGGTCCGCTAGCGGGGTCACAGATACGCAGTATTTT. Encoded protein: CASSLARWSASGVTDTQYF.

This clonotype has only a few counts. The chain links TRBV9 to TRBJ2-2; a possible D gene is TRBD1 (5 bases). Per germline, CDR1 SGDLS and CDR2 YYNGEE. This CDR3 is built from 15 residues. The germline V and J ends were trimmed by 3 bases and 1 base, with 10 bases remaining between them. CDR3 bases: TGTGCCAGCAGCGCCAGGGTTTTGAACACCGGGGAGCTGTTTTTT. Its translation is CASSARVLNTGELFF.

Only a few counts were recorded for this clonotype. The chain couples TRBV6-1 to TRBJ2-1; 11 positions agree with TRBD2. The V gene end was trimmed by 5 bases and the J gene end by 7 bases; junction bases not matched to a gene: 10. Germline V gene lookup returns CDR1 MNHNS and CDR2 SASEGT. This CDR3 comprises 16 residues. The DNA for the CDR3 is TGTGCCAGCAGTCCTTTTACTAGCGGGGGACGAAATGAGCAGTTCTTC. It translates to CASSPFTSGGRNEQFF.